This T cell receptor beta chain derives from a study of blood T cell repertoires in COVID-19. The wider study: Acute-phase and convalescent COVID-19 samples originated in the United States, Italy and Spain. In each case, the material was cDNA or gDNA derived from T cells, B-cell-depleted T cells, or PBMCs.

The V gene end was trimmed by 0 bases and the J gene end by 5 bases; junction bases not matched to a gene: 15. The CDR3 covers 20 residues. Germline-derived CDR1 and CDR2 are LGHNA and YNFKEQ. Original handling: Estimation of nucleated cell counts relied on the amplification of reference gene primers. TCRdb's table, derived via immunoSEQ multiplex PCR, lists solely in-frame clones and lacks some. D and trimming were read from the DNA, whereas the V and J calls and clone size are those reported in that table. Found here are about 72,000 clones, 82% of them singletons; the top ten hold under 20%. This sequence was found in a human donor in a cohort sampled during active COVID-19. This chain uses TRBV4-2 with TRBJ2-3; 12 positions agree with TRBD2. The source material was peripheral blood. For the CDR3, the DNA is TGTGCCAGCAGCCAAGAACTTGCTAGCGGGGGGGCCGGAGGTCTAGATACGCAGTATTTT. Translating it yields CASSQELASGGAGGLDTQYF.